This T cell receptor (beta chain) originates from a study of cytomegalovirus exposure and HLA in healthy donors. Study conclusions and caveats: The presence/absence work took it that sequencing depth was about the same across donors. Within the data, a cluster of highly shared sequence variants was likely a sequencing artifact. In a later analysis, 15,000 to 20,000 TCR beta sequences were associated with HLA alleles at 0.05 false discovery rate. In a later analysis, HLA-associated beta chains showed higher expansion and lower generation probabilities than comparable chains.

Primers: 60 Vbeta forward and 13 Jbeta reverse. Some clones are missing from TCRdb's copy, which holds only in-frame ones; the method was immunoSEQ multiplex PCR. The sample shows some 190,000 clones, about 86% of them seen only once. As for this clone: No antigen is known for it.

This CDR3 has 14 amino acids. CDR1 and CDR2 (germline): LNHDA, SQIVND (reference sequence). Trimming cost V 5 bases and J 4 bases, with 14 bases left between them. Sequences were obtained from PBMCs. The V and J genes are TRBV19 and TRBJ1-1; a weak D match, TRBD1 (5 bases). This sequence originates from a man aged 35 to 55 in good health and CMV-seropositive. As DNA, the CDR3 is TGTGCCAGTAGTCCAGGAGCGGGGCCCACTGAAGCTTTCTTT. Its protein is CASSPGAGPTEAFF.